The source of this T cell receptor beta chain is a study of CD8+ T cells in alopecia areata (dated by TCRdb to the late 2010s). Background for the entire study: Treated patients were enrolled in an open-label pilot trial of oral tofacitinib at 5 to 10 mg twice daily for moderate-to-severe alopecia areata. High-throughput TCRbeta sequencing was used to examine T cell clonal expansion in alopecia areata in both the C3H/HeJ mouse model and human patients. RNA was extracted with the PAXgene miRNA kit for fixed scalp, the miRNeasy kit for PBMCs, and the RNeasy kit for mouse skin. immunoSEQ multiplex PCR using 35 Vbeta forward primers and 13 Jbeta reverse primers was used to amplify TCRbeta CDR3 regions. Human TCRbeta sequencing covered scalp tissue and sorted CD4+ and CD8+ peripheral blood T cells from patchy and totalis/universalis alopecia areata patients and healthy controls. Patients on tofacitinib were biopsied at baseline and after 4 and 24 weeks of treatment, and several of the patients also had a later scalp biopsy. Disease severity in treated patients was measured with the SALT score, which quantifies the percentage of affected scalp surface area. Tofacitinib was given for 6 to 18 months, followed by 6 months of follow-up off drug to assess delayed response and recurrence. Scalp clonality was compared among normal scalp (n=4), patchy alopecia areata scalp (n=8), and alopecia totalis/universalis scalp (n=8). Results and caveats for the whole study, not just this receptor: Compared with normal scalp, lesional scalp had higher clonality and more expanded CD8+ clones, particularly in alopecia totalis/universalis, a pattern that suggests antigenic drive. Because the treated cohort was small and included a single nonresponder, larger studies are needed to assess links between baseline CD8+ expansion and response. Shared TCR sequences between patients were less evident than in mice, which may be partly attributable to HLA diversity in the patient population. Many expanded lesional clones persisted in scalp and blood during tofacitinib treatment, which may partly explain relapse after stopping treatment. Tofacitinib significantly decreased scalp clonality and the number of expanded CD8+ clones among the top 100 scalp clones. Unlike mouse skin, which is dominated by gammadelta T cells, normal human skin has resident alphabeta T cells that are also sequenced, and this complicates analysis of the scalp TCR repertoire.

The germline V gene (reference sequence) gives CDR1 as SEHNR and CDR2 as FQNEAQ. V loses 1 base, J loses 12 bases, and the germline ends lie 13 bases apart. The CDR3 goes from the cysteine to the phenylalanine over 12 residues. The CDR3 DNA has 36 bases and is translated from base 1. Library preparation employed the immunoSEQ multiplex PCR assay. For TCR sequencing, RNA was extracted from every sample and reverse transcribed into cDNA to serve as template. SuperScript III was used to make first-strand cDNA, primed with a 2:1 mix of oligo-dT and random hexamers. A synthetic immune receptor repertoire was used to assess amplification bias, and residual bias was removed computationally. As for how the authors treated the data: Raw reads were preprocessed for error removal, and CDR3 was defined according to IMGT conventions as running from the conserved cysteine to phenylalanine. Clonality was calculated as 1 minus Shannon entropy normalized by log2 of the number of productive unique TCRs. Scalp TCRbeta sequences were cross-referenced with sorted blood CD4 and CD8 repertoires so that the CD4 or CD8 identity of scalp clones could be inferred. Entries here come from immuneACCESS through TCRdb and include only in-frame sequences with V and J called. Some clones fail to appear in such tables; in the studies checked, an unresolved V gene covers under half of the shortfall, and the cause of the remainder is unknown. V and J calls plus clone size are reproduced from that table; the DNA served to infer D and trimming. The sample records roughly 190,000 clones, around three fifths of which are singletons. The ten largest clonotypes hold 1.3% of the sample.

This clone appeared many times. Its target antigen remains unknown. The record has no base qualities; no much larger clone is one base away. This sample's treatment or condition label indicates: oral pan-JAK inhibitor, 5-10 mg twice daily. From alopecia areata patients, peripheral blood was collected along with lesional scalp punch biopsies. After PBMCs were isolated by density centrifugation and stained for CD3, CD4 and CD8, a FACSAria was used to sort CD4+ and CD8+ T cells. This TCR was sampled from a human donor with alopecia areata. In this chain, TRBV7-9 is recombined with TRBJ2-7, with the D gene uncertain. Sequencing used CD4+ T cells sorted from blood, obtained at roughly week 49, from a patient treated with tofacitinib. CDR3 region: CASSLVGSPPYF. The sequence in DNA is TGTGCCAGCAGCTTAGTTGGTTCGCCCCCGTACTTC.